These 16 T cell receptor beta chains were all obtained from the same sample, sequenced in a study of early T cells in non-severe SARS-CoV-2 infection. TCRdb independently ran MiXCR on the 5' RACE reads; one entry per CDR3 protein. This sample yields 55,000 to 65,000 distinct CDR3 sequences, of which 9.5% to 14% are seen a single time; around 1.6% belongs to the top ten. The source material was whole blood. These receptors were collected from an adult who was a healthcare worker with PCR-confirmed SARS-CoV-2 infection or an uninfected control (not recorded which).

The chain's CDR3 is CASSSRGGHYGYTF. Written as DNA, the CDR3 is TGTGCCAGCAGCTCACGGGGGGGCCACTATGGCTACACCTTC. J is TRBJ1-2 and V is TRBV7-9; D is perhaps TRBD1 (6 bases). Germline CDR1 is SEHNR and CDR2 is FQNEAQ (reference sequence). With 4 bases removed from V and 3 bases from J, the gap between germline ends came to 12 bases. The CDR3 contains 14 residues.

This clonotype was recorded a few times. J is TRBJ2-3 and V is TRBV6-6; 10 bases align to TRBD2. The CDR3 sequence is 17 residues long. V trimming: 0 bases; J trimming: 0 bases; junction bases outside the gene matches: 3. In germline, CDR1 is MNHNY, CDR2 SVGAGI (reference sequence). CDR3 sequence reads: CASSYSGLADSTDTQYF. DNA of the CDR3: TGTGCCAGCAGTTACTCCGGACTAGCGGATAGCACAGATACGCAGTATTTT.

This clonotype was seen many times. The chain carries TRBV12-3 or TRBV12-4 and TRBJ2-5, with 7 bases identical to TRBD2. This CDR3 contains 13 residues. Trimming took 2 bases from V and 4 from J; bases not matched to a gene: 1. CDR3 in DNA: TGTGCCAGCAGTTTAACTAGCGCAGAGACCCAGTACTTC. It encodes CASSLTSAETQYF.

This clonotype appeared many times. The J gene is TRBJ1-6, the V gene TRBV6-5, with a tentative D call TRBD1 (6 bases). The CDR3 length is 14 residues. Germline values: CDR1 MNHEY, CDR2 SVGAGI. Trimming pared 6 bases from V and 11 bases from J, leaving 17 bases between. CDR3 sequence: CASRWDKGTTPLHF. DNA for the CDR3: TGTGCCAGCAGATGGGACAAGGGAACCACACCCCTCCACTTT.

This clonotype appeared many times. The chain is built from TRBV11-2 and TRBJ1-6; D unclear. Trimming pared 4 bases from V and 5 bases from J, leaving 9 bases between. CDR3 length equals 14 residues. Germline V lookup: CDR1 SGHAT, CDR2 FQNNGV. CDR3: CASSSSRHNSPLHF. Here the CDR3 DNA reads TGTGCCAGCAGCTCCAGTAGGCATAATTCACCCCTCCACTTT. Full variable domain (missing parts from reference TRBV11-2 and TRBJ1-6): EAGVAQSPRYKIIEKRQSVAFWCNPISGHATLYWYQQILGQGPKLLIQFQNNGVVDDSQLPKDRFSAERLKGVDSTLKIQPAKLEDSAVYLCASSSSRHNSPLHFGNGTRLTVT.

Many counts were recorded for this clonotype. This chain uses TRBV7-9 with TRBJ2-3; 7 nucleotides align to TRBD2. Germline lookup yields CDR1 SEHNR and CDR2 FQNEAQ (reference sequence). Unmatched junction bases numbered 5, after V lost 1 base and J lost 1 base. This CDR3 has 16 residues. The CDR3 loop reads CASSLGASGGTDTQYF. The CDR3 DNA is TGTGCCAGCAGCTTAGGCGCTAGCGGAGGCACAGATACGCAGTATTTT. Full variable domain (missing parts from reference TRBV7-9 and TRBJ2-3): DTGVSQNPRHKITKRGQNVTFRCDPISEHNRLYWYRQTLGQGPEFLTYFQNEAQLEKSRLLSDRFSAERPKGSFSTLEIQRTEQGDSAMYLCASSLGASGGTDTQYFGPGTRLTVL.

The rearrangement uses TRBV9 and TRBJ2-1, with 9 bases lining up with TRBD1. Per germline, CDR1 SGDLS and CDR2 YYNGEE. CDR3 size: 16 residues. Trimming cost V 2 bases and J 7 bases; bases outside gene matches: 10. CDR3 in amino acids: CASSVGGTGSGNEQFF. CDR3 DNA: TGTGCCAGCAGCGTGGGAGGGACAGGGAGCGGAAATGAGCAGTTCTTC. Filled out from reference TRBV9 and TRBJ2-1, the complete variable domain reads DSGVTQTPKHLITATGQRVTLRCSPRSGDLSVYWYQQSLDQGLQFLIQYYNGEERAKGNILERFSAQQFPDLHSELNLSSLELGDSALYFCASSVGGTGSGNEQFFGPGTRLTVL.

This chain uses TRBV20-1 with TRBJ2-2; 7 bases are a match to TRBD2. J lost 7 bases, V lost 2 bases, and 4 bases had no gene match. The CDR3 runs to 13 residues. From germline, CDR1 is DFQATT and CDR2 SNEGSKA (reference sequence). CDR3 sequence reads: CSARPLASGELFF. CDR3 nucleotides: TGCAGTGCTAGACCACTAGCGAGCGGGGAGCTGTTTTTT.

This clonotype was counted ten times or more. V usage is TRBV14 and J usage is TRBJ1-6; 9 positions agree with TRBD1. This CDR3 is 16 amino acids long. J gave up 7 bases and V 4 bases, and 8 bases lay outside the gene matches. CDR1 is SGHDN and CDR2 is FVKESK in the germline V gene. The CDR3 DNA reads TGTGCCAGCAGCCTCACCGGGACAGGGAAAAATTCACCCCTCCACTTT. Translated, it gives CASSLTGTGKNSPLHF.

This clonotype was seen more than once but under ten times. This sequence joins TRBV3-1 and TRBJ2-3; D is unclear. The length of the CDR3 is 14 residues. Deletions cut 3 bases from V and 0 bases from J, with 7 bases between. CDR1 and CDR2 (germline): LGHDT, YNNKEL (reference sequence). The CDR3 coding sequence is TGTGCCAGCAGCCATTCCGAGAGCACAGATACGCAGTATTTT. It specifies CASSHSESTDTQYF.

Many counts were recorded for this clonotype. This chain uses TRBV30 with TRBJ1-2; the D is unclear. Per germline, CDR1 GTSNPN and CDR2 SVGIG (reference sequence). V gave up 5 bases and J gave up 8 bases, with 18 bases separating them. This CDR3 comprises 13 residues. The CDR3 sequence is CAWGREGEEGYTF. The CDR3, as DNA: TGTGCCTGGGGTCGGGAGGGTGAGGAGGGCTACACCTTC. Together with reference TRBV30 and TRBJ1-2, the CDR3 gives the full variable domain: SQTIHQWPATLVQPVGSPLSLECTVEGTSNPNLYWYRQAAGRGLQLLFYSVGIGQISSEVPQNLSASRPQDRQFILSSKKLLLSDSGFYLCAWGREGEEGYTFGSGTRLTVV.

This clonotype came up many times. The gene calls are TRBV3-1 and TRBJ2-5; D uncertain. Trimming removed 0 bases at V and 7 bases at J, with 0 bases between. CDR3 length equals 10 residues. Per germline, CDR1 LGHDT and CDR2 YNNKEL (reference sequence). CDR3: CASSQETQYF. As DNA, the CDR3 is TGTGCCAGCAGCCAAGAGACCCAGTACTTC.

The table lists this clonotype with many counts. The V and J genes are TRBV7-2 and TRBJ1-3, with no clear D. The CDR3 is 18 residues long. Germline loops: CDR1 SGHTA, CDR2 FQGNSA. With 1 base removed from V and 0 bases from J, the gap between germline ends came to 16 bases. The CDR3, as DNA: TGTGCCAGCAGCTTAGTTGGTGGAGCCCCGAGCTCTGGAAACACCATATATTTT. Translating gives CASSLVGGAPSSGNTIYF.

This rearrangement joins TRBV5-6 to TRBJ2-7; a possible D gene is TRBD1 (6 bases). Trimming removed 5 bases at V and 3 bases at J, with 9 bases between. Germline V gene lookup returns CDR1 SGHDT and CDR2 YYEEEE. The CDR3 runs to 12 residues. CDR3 protein: CASSWTDYEQYF. Written as DNA, the CDR3 is TGTGCCAGCAGTTGGACAGACTACGAGCAGTACTTC. Drawing the rest from reference TRBV5-6 and TRBJ2-7, the complete variable domain is DAGVTQSPTHLIKTRGQQVTLRCSPKSGHDTVSWYQQALGQGPQFIFQYYEEEERQRGNFPDRFSGHQFPNYSSELNVNALLLGDSALYLCASSWTDYEQYFGPGTRLTVT.

This chain links TRBV5-1 with TRBJ1-1; D perhaps matches TRBD1 (6 bases). The ends were cut back, 1 base at V and 4 bases at J, with 11 bases in the middle. Germline V gene sequence: CDR1 SGHRS, CDR2 YFSETQ. The CDR3 loop spans 14 amino acids. The CDR3 reads CASSLSGARTEAFF. The CDR3 DNA sequence: TGCGCCAGCAGCTTGTCGGGGGCGCGCACTGAAGCTTTCTTT.

This clonotype was counted at least ten times. The V gene is TRBV10-3, the J gene TRBJ1-5; D is possibly TRBD1 (6 bases). Trimming left V 3 bases short and J 9 bases short, with 9 bases between. Germline V gives CDR1 ENHRY, CDR2 SYGVKD. CDR3 length equals 12 residues. The CDR3 nucleotides read TGTGCCATCAGTGAATCGGACAGGCCCCAGCATTTT. Protein: CAISESDRPQHF.